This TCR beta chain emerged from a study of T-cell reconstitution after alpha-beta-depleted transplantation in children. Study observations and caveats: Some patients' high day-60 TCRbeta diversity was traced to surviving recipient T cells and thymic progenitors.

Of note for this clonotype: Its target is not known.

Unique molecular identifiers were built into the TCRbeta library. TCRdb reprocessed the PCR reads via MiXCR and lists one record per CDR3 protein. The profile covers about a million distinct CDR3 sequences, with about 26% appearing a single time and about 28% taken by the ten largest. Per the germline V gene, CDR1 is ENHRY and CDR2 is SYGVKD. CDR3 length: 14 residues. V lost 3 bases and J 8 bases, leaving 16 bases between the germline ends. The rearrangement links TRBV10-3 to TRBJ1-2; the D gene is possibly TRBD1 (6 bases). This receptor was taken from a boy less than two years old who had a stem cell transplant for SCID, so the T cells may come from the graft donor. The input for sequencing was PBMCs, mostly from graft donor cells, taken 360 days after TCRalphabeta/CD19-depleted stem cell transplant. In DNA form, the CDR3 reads TGTGCCATCAGTGATTCCAGGCCAGGGGAAGGCTACACCTTC. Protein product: CAISDSRPGEGYTF.